One sample yielded the 21 T cell receptor beta chains listed below, sequenced in a study of vaccination effects on CD4 cells after COVID-19. Only in-frame clones appear in the TCRdb table, and some are missing; sequencing was by immunoSEQ multiplex PCR. This table holds roughly 63,000 clones, 60% to 80% found once. No antigen has been identified for these receptors. Using viral peptide pools, the ViraFEST assay grew out antigen-specific CD4+ T cells prior to sequencing. It was after roughly 11 days of culture that CD4+ T cells were isolated. Two doses of BNT162b2 or mRNA-1273 vaccine were administered to participants. The specimen was CD4+ T cells from PBMCs cultured with HCoV-OC43 spike peptides, collected after COVID-19 vaccination. Subset defined: HCoV-OC43 spike overlapping peptide pool stimulation. The origin of the receptors is a human donor who received a COVID-19 vaccine.

V is TRBV9 and J is TRBJ1-3, with unresolved D. Trimming took off 4 bases at V and 0 bases at J, with 8 bases between the two ends. The length of the CDR3 is 14 residues. Germline V gene data show CDR1 as SGDLS and CDR2 as YYNGEE. CDR3 residues: CASSPPFSGNTIYF. Here the CDR3 DNA reads TGTGCCAGCAGCCCGCCGTTCTCTGGAAACACCATATATTTT.

The V gene is TRBV2, the J gene TRBJ1-6; 9 bases line up with TRBD1. Germline lookup yields CDR1 SNHLY and CDR2 FYNNEI. V lost 7 bases and J lost 0; bases outside the gene matches: 4. This CDR3 comprises 16 residues. CDR3 loop: CASIGQGSSYNSPLHF. The CDR3 DNA follows: TGTGCCAGCATCGGACAGGGGAGCTCCTATAATTCACCCCTCCACTTT.

The chain is built from TRBV29-1 and TRBJ1-2; perhaps TRBD1 as D (5 bases). Per the germline V gene, CDR1 is SQVTM and CDR2 is ANQGSEA. V was clipped by 8 bases and J by 2 bases, with 12 bases between them. This CDR3 has 12 residues. This chain's CDR3 is CSTWDGNYGYTF. The CDR3 DNA reads TGCAGCACCTGGGACGGCAACTATGGCTACACCTTC.

A few counts support this clone. The chain uses TRBV28 and TRBJ1-1; the D is unclear. V was shortened by 8 bases and J by 5 bases, with 12 bases between the two germline ends. The CDR3 has 12 amino acids. Germline-derived CDR1 and CDR2 are MDHEN and SYDVKM. In nucleotides, the CDR3 is TGTGCCAGCCGTATGGGGTGGACTGAAGCTTTCTTT. Its protein product is CASRMGWTEAFF. The variable domain in full, with the rest retrieved from reference TRBV28 and TRBJ1-1, is DVKVTQSSRYLVKRTGEKVFLECVQDMDHENMFWYRQDPGLGLRLIYFSYDVKMKEKGDIPEGYSVSREKKERFSLILESASTNQTSMYLCASRMGWTEAFFGQGTRLTVV.

The chain has TRBV5-1 and TRBJ2-3; 10 positions agree with TRBD2. CDR1 and CDR2 from the germline V gene are SGHRS and YFSETQ. V gave up 0 bases and J gave up 3 bases; unmatched junction bases: 4. The CDR3 sequence is 16 residues long. Here the CDR3 reads CASSLGLAGDTDTQYF. The CDR3 DNA sequence: TGCGCCAGCAGCTTGGGGCTAGCGGGGGATACAGATACGCAGTATTTT.

This clone occurred a few times. V usage is TRBV5-1 and J usage is TRBJ1-2; D is perhaps TRBD1 (5 bases). V lost 0 bases, J lost 0 bases, and 12 bases lay in between. The CDR3 extends over 16 amino acids. CDR1 SGHRS and CDR2 YFSETQ come from the germline V gene. The CDR3 sequence: CASSLAGTATNYGYTF. The DNA of the CDR3 is TGCGCCAGCAGCTTGGCCGGGACGGCAACTAACTATGGCTACACCTTC.

The chain is built from TRBV18 and TRBJ2-1; 8 positions match TRBD2. The germline V gene encodes CDR1 KGHSH and CDR2 LQKENI. This CDR3 region has 14 residues. V lost 3 bases and J lost 5; bases outside the gene matches: 3. The CDR3 DNA reads TGTGCCAGCTCACCCGGGACTAGTCACAATGAGCAGTTCTTC. Translating it yields CASSPGTSHNEQFF.

With respect to this clone: A read error may produce the germline difference seen at one junction end. V gene TRBV3-1 (or the pseudogene TRBV3-2) combines with J gene TRBJ2-3, with no clear D. CDR1 is LGHDT, CDR2 YNNKEL, per germline (reference sequence). This CDR3 contains 13 residues. In DNA form, the CDR3 reads TGTGCCAGCAGCCAGGGGTCCACAGATATGCAGTATTTT. It is translated as CASSQGSTDMQYF.

The rearrangement joins TRBV7-9 to TRBJ2-5; D assignment may be TRBD1 or TRBD2 (6 bases each). V was clipped by 5 bases and J by 4 bases, with 11 bases between them. The CDR3 has 13 residues. Germline lookup yields CDR1 SEHNR and CDR2 FQNEAQ (reference sequence). The CDR3 DNA reads TGTGCCAGCAGCCAAGGAGGGGGAGAGACCCAGTACTTC. This sequence encodes CASSQGGGETQYF.

In DNA, the CDR3 is TGTGCCAGCAGTTCCCACCGGACAGGCCAAGGGTTGAAATCCTACGAGCAGTACGTC. It yields the protein CASSSHRTGQGLKSYEQYV. V is TRBV28 and J is TRBJ2-7; 7 bases are a match to TRBD1. Germline CDR1 and CDR2: MDHEN and SYDVKM. J lost 1 base, V lost 4 bases, and 19 bases had no gene match. The CDR3 has 19 residues.

The V call is TRBV12-3 or TRBV12-4, the J call TRBJ2-4, with D possibly matching TRBD2 (5 bases). The germline V and J ends were trimmed by 3 bases and 8 bases, with 8 bases remaining between them. The CDR3 sequence is 12 residues long. The CDR3: CASSFLRDIQYF. DNA for the CDR3: TGTGCCAGCAGTTTCTTGAGGGACATTCAGTACTTC.

The V gene is TRBV6-5, the J gene TRBJ1-1; the D is unclear. Germline V CDR1 and CDR2: MNHEY, SVGAGI. V was pared by 3 bases and J by 5 bases, with 13 bases between. The CDR3 totals 14 residues. The chain's CDR3 is CASSYSRLRTEAFF. The CDR3 region has the DNA TGTGCCAGCAGTTATTCCAGGTTAAGGACTGAAGCTTTCTTT.

This clone was recorded a few times. This chain uses TRBV2 with TRBJ2-3; D not certain. Germline CDR1 SNHLY, CDR2 FYNNEI. Trimming removed 4 bases at V and 2 bases at J, with 10 bases between. The CDR3 runs to 14 residues. CDR3 amino acids: CASSADGHTDTQYF. CDR3 nucleotide sequence: TGTGCCAGCAGTGCGGACGGCCACACAGATACGCAGTATTTT.

In this sample, this clone turned up a few times. This chain joins TRBV19 and TRBJ1-3, with D unresolved. V dropped 4 bases and J dropped 0 bases, with 7 bases sitting between them. The CDR3 consists of 14 residues. Germline assignment: CDR1 LNHDA and CDR2 SQIVND (reference sequence). This chain's CDR3 is CASSKGISGNTIYF. Written as DNA, the CDR3 is TGTGCCAGTAGTAAAGGGATCTCTGGAAACACCATATATTTT.

The chain links TRBV11-1 to TRBJ2-7; D is uncertain. The V end was cut by 3 bases, the J end by 1 base, with 7 bases between. The CDR3 has 13 amino acids. CDR1 is SGHAT, CDR2 FQDESV, per germline (reference sequence). The CDR3 region is CASSFGSSYEQYV. The CDR3 coding sequence is TGTGCCAGCAGCTTTGGGTCGTCCTACGAGCAGTACGTC.

J is TRBJ1-2 and V is TRBV9; no firm D call. V was trimmed by 1 base and J by 0 bases, leaving 10 bases between them. Germline V gene data show CDR1 as SGDLS and CDR2 as YYNGEE. The CDR3 runs 15 residues. CDR3 in amino acids: CASSVSLQANYGYTF. CDR3 bases: TGTGCCAGCAGCGTATCACTGCAAGCTAACTATGGCTACACCTTC.

The rearrangement joins TRBV6-1 to TRBJ1-5; D gene unclear. Germline V lookup: CDR1 MNHNS, CDR2 SASEGT. Trimming pared 3 bases from V and 2 bases from J, leaving 5 bases between. CDR3 length equals 13 residues. CDR3 region: CASSEFGNQPQHF. Here the CDR3 DNA reads TGTGCCAGCAGTGAGTTCGGCAATCAGCCCCAGCATTTT.

This clone has only a few counts. The gene calls are TRBV28 and TRBJ1-4; D is possibly TRBD1 (6 bases). The V gene's germline CDR1 is MDHEN and CDR2 SYDVKM. CDR3 size: 17 residues. V lost 1 base and J lost 8, with 20 bases in between. As DNA, the CDR3 is TGTGCCAGCAGTTTATCATCTGCGGCAGGGGAGGGAGAAAAACTGTTTTTT. As protein: CASSLSSAAGEGEKLFF.

The chain recombines TRBV18 with TRBJ1-4; D gene unclear. V lost 3 bases to trimming and J lost 3 bases, with 11 bases between them. Germline V lookup: CDR1 KGHSH, CDR2 LQKENI. This CDR3 region has 15 residues. Here the CDR3 reads CASSPTEGANEKLFF. The CDR3 DNA reads TGTGCCAGCTCACCCACAGAGGGTGCTAATGAAAAACTGTTTTTT.

The chain has TRBV18 and TRBJ1-5; no clear D gene. Trimming pared 1 base from V and 3 bases from J, leaving 10 bases between. The germline CDR1 and CDR2 sequences are KGHSH and LQKENI. CDR3 size: 15 residues. This CDR3 reads CASSPQGFNNQPQHF. The CDR3 DNA sequence: TGTGCCAGCTCACCACAGGGATTCAACAATCAGCCCCAGCATTTT.

The chain is built from TRBV11-2 and TRBJ1-1; D call uncertain. This CDR3 contains 13 residues. V dropped 0 bases and J dropped 1 base, with 3 bases sitting between them. The germline CDR1 and CDR2 sequences are SGHAT and FQNNGV. The CDR3 nucleotides are TGTGCCAGCAGCTTAGACAGGAACACTGAAGCTTTCTTT. It specifies CASSLDRNTEAFF.